These 10 T cell receptor beta chains were all obtained from the same sample, sequenced in a study of circulating CD8 cells and anti-PD-1 response in melanoma. Sorting of live CD3+CD8+TCRalphabeta+ cells by PD-1 and/or TIGIT gave four subsets. The QIAseq Immune Repertoire TCR panel built the libraries from roughly 16 ng of total RNA. Each CDR3 protein is one row after TCRdb ran MiXCR on the reads. Found here are 600 to 700 distinct CDR3 sequences, 3.8% of them singletons; the top ten hold roughly 15%. The sample consisted of CD8+ T cells from PBMCs, taken at baseline or after one month of anti-PD-1 therapy (not recorded which). These receptor sequences come from a human donor with melanoma.

This clonotype is termed medium-sized. The DNA for the CDR3 is TGTGCCAGCAGCAGGACAGTAAATCAGCCCCAGCATTTT. Translating gives CASSRTVNQPQHF. The rearrangement uses TRBV2 and TRBJ1-5, with D possibly TRBD1 on 6 matching bases. Germline CDR1 is SNHLY and CDR2 is FYNNEI. Trimming pared 6 bases from V and 4 bases from J, leaving 10 bases between. The CDR3 has 13 amino acids.

By share, this clonotype ranks as large (0.1 to 1%). The CDR3 sequence: CASSQGARTTTNIQYF. CDR3 nucleotides: TGCGCCAGCAGCCAAGGAGCCAGGACCACTACAAACATTCAGTACTTC. The genes are TRBV4-3 and TRBJ2-4; D not resolved. This CDR3 has 16 amino acids. The ends were cut back, 1 base at V and 6 bases at J, with 16 bases in the middle. Germline lookup yields CDR1 LGHNA and CDR2 YSLEER.

By share, this clonotype counts as large. The chain is built from TRBV7-2 and TRBJ2-1; 7 bases are a match to TRBD1. The CDR3 contains 16 residues. CDR1 is SGHTA, CDR2 FQGNSA, per germline. The J segment lost 3 bases and the V segment lost 5 bases, leaving 10 bases of the junction unmatched. The CDR3 spells CASSARDRSFYNEQFF. DNA for the CDR3: TGTGCCAGCAGCGCCCGGGACAGAAGTTTCTACAATGAGCAGTTCTTC.

In its sample, this clonotype ranks as large. The genes are TRBV4-1 and TRBJ2-7; TRBD2 aligns across 9 bases. Germline-derived CDR1 and CDR2 are MGHRA and YSYEKL. CDR3 size: 17 residues. The trim removed 3 bases at V and 0 bases at J, leaving 9 bases unmatched. The CDR3: CASSQNARGGLSYEQYF. The DNA of the CDR3 is TGCGCCAGCAGCCAGAACGCGCGGGGGGGCCTCTCCTACGAGCAGTACTTC.

A few counts support this clonotype. This chain joins TRBV30 and TRBJ2-1; D is perhaps TRBD1 (7 bases). V dropped 4 bases and J dropped 4 bases, with 20 bases sitting between them. The CDR3 totals 16 residues. Looked up from germline, CDR1 is GTSNPN and CDR2 is SVGIG (reference sequence). The CDR3 loop is CAWNEGGTVLYNEQFF. CDR3 nucleotide sequence: TGTGCCTGGAACGAAGGGGGGACAGTTTTATACAATGAGCAGTTCTTC.

This clonotype rates as large. The chain couples TRBV9 to TRBJ2-7; possible D gene TRBD2, 5 bases. V dropped 7 bases and J dropped 6 bases, with 20 bases sitting between them. Germline V gene sequence: CDR1 SGDLS, CDR2 YYNGEE. The CDR3 runs 14 residues. CDR3 bases: TGTGCCAGCGCGCCGGGAACTCACGTGGTCGAGCAGTACTTC. This translates into CASAPGTHVVEQYF.

This clonotype is judged large (0.1 to 1%). The CDR3 bases are TGTGCCACCAGTGATGGGGGACAGGGGGCCTACGAGCAGTACTTC. Translating gives CATSDGGQGAYEQYF. V gene TRBV24-1 combines with J gene TRBJ2-7; TRBD1 aligns across 11 bases. V was pared by 3 bases and J by 2 bases, with 2 bases of the junction left unmatched. The CDR3 length is 15 residues. Germline V CDR1 and CDR2: KGHDR, SFDVKD.

By its share, this clonotype is medium-sized. V and J are TRBV19 and TRBJ1-1; D is possibly TRBD1 (6 bases). The CDR3 length is 14 residues. Trimming left V 3 bases short and J 2 bases short, with 10 bases between. Germline lookup yields CDR1 LNHDA and CDR2 SQIVND (reference sequence). Written as DNA, the CDR3 is TGTGCCAGTAGTATCGCGGGGGCAAACACTGAAGCTTTCTTT. This codes for CASSIAGANTEAFF.

By sample share, this clonotype is large. This chain joins TRBV15 and TRBJ2-6; D gene unclear. Trimming left V 0 bases short and J 1 base short, with 7 bases between. The CDR3 spans 16 residues. Germline loops: CDR1 LNHNV, CDR2 YYDKDF (reference sequence). CDR3 sequence: CATSRDQESGANVLTF. CDR3 DNA sequence: TGTGCCACCAGCAGAGATCAGGAGTCTGGGGCCAACGTCCTGACTTTC.

By share, this clonotype counts as large. The V gene is TRBV29-1, the J gene TRBJ1-1, with a tentative D call TRBD1 (5 bases). Germline CDR1 SQVTM, CDR2 ANQGSEA. V gave up 6 bases and J gave up 6 bases, with 8 bases separating them. The CDR3 runs 10 residues. The CDR3 nucleotides are TGCAGCGTCCGGGGCTCTGAAGCTTTCTTT. This codes for CSVRGSEAFF.